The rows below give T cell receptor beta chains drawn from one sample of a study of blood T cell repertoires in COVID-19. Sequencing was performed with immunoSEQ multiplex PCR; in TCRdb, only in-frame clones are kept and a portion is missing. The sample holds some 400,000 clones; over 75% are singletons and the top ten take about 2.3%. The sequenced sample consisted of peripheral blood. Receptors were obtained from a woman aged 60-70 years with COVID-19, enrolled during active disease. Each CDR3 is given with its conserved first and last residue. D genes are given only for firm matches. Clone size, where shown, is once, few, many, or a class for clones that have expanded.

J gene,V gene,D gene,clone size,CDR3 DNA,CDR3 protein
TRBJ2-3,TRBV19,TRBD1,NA,TGTGCCAGTAGTAGGATCCGGGACAGGGTAGGGACAGATACGCAGTATTTT,CASSRIRDRVGTDTQYF
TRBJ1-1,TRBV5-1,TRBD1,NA,TGCGCCAGCAGCTCCAGGGGGTACCTAAGTAGGAACACTGAAGCTTTCTTT,CASSSRGYLSRNTEAFF
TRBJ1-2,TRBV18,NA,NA,TGTGCCAGCTCACCAGAGCCTGGGAGGGCACAGGGCTACACCTTC,CASSPEPGRAQGYTF
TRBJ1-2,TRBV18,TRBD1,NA,TGTGCCAGCTCACCAAGTCAGGGGGCGAACTATGGCTACACCTTC,CASSPSQGANYGYTF
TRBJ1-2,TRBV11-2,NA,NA,TGTGCCAGCAGCTCGATTGGGCAGGCAGCCTCCCACTATGGCTACACCTTC,CASSSIGQAASHYGYTF
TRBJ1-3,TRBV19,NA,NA,TGTGCCAGTCTTTCTGGAAACACCATATATTTT,CASLSGNTIYF
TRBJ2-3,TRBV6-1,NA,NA,TGTGCCAGCAGTGAGCCGGTGCAAAAGTTAGATACGCAGTATTTT,CASSEPVQKLDTQYF
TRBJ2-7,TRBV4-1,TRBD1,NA,TGCGCCAGCAGCCTCGCGGGACAGGGGCCGTCCTACGAGCAGTACTTC,CASSLAGQGPSYEQYF
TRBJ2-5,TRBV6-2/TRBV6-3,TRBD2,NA,TGTGCCAGCAGTCCGACGGGGGGAAAGAAGACCCAGTACTTC,CASSPTGGKKTQYF
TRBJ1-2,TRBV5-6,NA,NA,TGTGCCAGCAGCTTAAATGGGGGGAACTATGGCTACACCTTC,CASSLNGGNYGYTF
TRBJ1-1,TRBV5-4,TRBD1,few,TGTGCCAGCAGCGGGGGACAGGGAGGGGAGACTACTGAAGCTTTCTTT,CASSGGQGGETTEAFF
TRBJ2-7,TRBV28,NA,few,TGTGCCAGCAGTCGCCGCGCGCAGTACTTC,CASSRRAQYF
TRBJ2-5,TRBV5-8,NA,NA,TGTGCCAGCCGCCCCTGGGGGGGCCTCCAAGAGACCCAGTACTTC,CASRPWGGLQETQYF
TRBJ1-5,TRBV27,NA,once,TGTGCCAGTAAACCGGGATATAGCAATCAGCCCCAGCATTTT,CASKPGYSNQPQHF
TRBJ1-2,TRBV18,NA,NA,TGTGCCAGCTCAACTGGGCGTCCTGGCTACACCTTC,CASSTGRPGYTF
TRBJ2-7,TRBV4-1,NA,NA,TGCGCCAGCAGCCAAGATATGGGGGCAGCATACGAGCAGTACTTC,CASSQDMGAAYEQYF